The rows below give T cell receptor beta chains drawn from one sample of a study of control samples from healthy donors and cancer patients. Clones were read by immunoSEQ multiplex PCR, and TCRdb kept only the in-frame ones, dropping some. The profile shows roughly 120,000 clones, around 96% of them singletons. Sequencing was carried out using blood. Every receptor here comes from a man aged 30-40 years in good health. The CDR3 runs from the conserved cysteine through the conserved F or W. Each record gives: J gene, clone size, D gene, V gene, CDR3 DNA, CDR3 protein. D genes are given only for firm matches. Expanded clones get a size class; other rows say once, few or many, or leave the size out.

J: TRBJ1-6; size: NA; D: NA; V: TRBV7-6; DNA: TGTGCCAGCAGCGAAACGGTGGGGGTCGGCTCCTATAATTCACCCCTCCACTTT; CDR3: CASSETVGVGSYNSPLHF
J: TRBJ1-4; size: few; D: NA; V: TRBV4-3; DNA: TGCGCCAGCAGCCAAGATTTTAGCAGTACTTATGAAAAACTGTTTTTT; CDR3: CASSQDFSSTYEKLFF
J: TRBJ2-1; size: NA; D: NA; V: TRBV19; DNA: TGTGCCAGTAGTACGTGGGGGGCCGGGGACAATGAGCAGTTCTTC; CDR3: CASSTWGAGDNEQFF
J: TRBJ2-3; size: NA; D: TRBD2; V: TRBV3-1/TRBV3-2; DNA: TGTGCCAGCAGCCCTTTAGGCGGGAGCCCTAGCACAGATACGCAGTATTTT; CDR3: CASSPLGGSPSTDTQYF
J: TRBJ2-7; size: NA; D: NA; V: TRBV7-2; DNA: TGTGCCAGCAGCTTAGAGGGAGGAACTGCCTACGAGCAGTACTTC; CDR3: CASSLEGGTAYEQYF
J: TRBJ2-2; size: NA; D: TRBD1; V: TRBV5-1; DNA: TGCGCCAGCAGCTTGGCTTCCGGGACAGGGAACACCGGGGAGCTGTTTTTT; CDR3: CASSLASGTGNTGELFF
J: TRBJ1-1; size: NA; D: NA; V: TRBV11-3; DNA: TGTGCCAGCAGCTTGGGGAGGCGCACTGAAGCTTTCTTT; CDR3: CASSLGRRTEAFF
J: TRBJ1-1; size: NA; D: NA; V: TRBV5-8; DNA: TGTGCCAGCAGCCGGGACAACATGAACACTGAAGCTTTCTTT; CDR3: CASSRDNMNTEAFF
J: TRBJ2-7; size: few; D: NA; V: TRBV4-2; DNA: TGTGCCAGCAGCCAAGAACGACTCAACTACGAGCAGTACTTC; CDR3: CASSQERLNYEQYF
J: TRBJ1-4; size: NA; D: TRBD1; V: TRBV28; DNA: TGTGCCATCAACCCGGGACAGGGGGCCCTTAATGAAAAACTGTTTTTT; CDR3: CAINPGQGALNEKLFF
J: TRBJ2-3; size: NA; D: NA; V: TRBV27; DNA: TGTGCCAGCAGTTTATCGTCCGCTGTCGGGGACACAGATACGCAGTATTTT; CDR3: CASSLSSAVGDTDTQYF
J: TRBJ2-1; size: once; D: NA; V: TRBV19; DNA: TGTGCCAGTTCGACAGGGGGAGGACTAGCCCCGATGAATGAGCAGTTCTTC; CDR3: CASSTGGGLAPMNEQFF
J: TRBJ1-6; size: NA; D: NA; V: TRBV6-5; DNA: TGTGCCAGCGGAGAGACAGGCGCTTCACCCCTCCACTTT; CDR3: CASGETGASPLHF
J: TRBJ2-5; size: once; D: NA; V: TRBV5-1; DNA: TGCGCCAGCCGCGGGGTCCGGGAGACCCAGTACTTC; CDR3: CASRGVRETQYF
J: TRBJ1-1; size: NA; D: TRBD1; V: TRBV13; DNA: TGTGCCAGCAGCTACGGGACAGGATCGGGGGCCACTGAAGCTTTCTTT; CDR3: CASSYGTGSGATEAFF
J: TRBJ2-2; size: NA; D: NA; V: TRBV27; DNA: TGTGCCAGCAGTTTACCCACCGGGGAGCTGTTTTTT; CDR3: CASSLPTGELFF
J: TRBJ2-1; size: NA; D: NA; V: TRBV9; DNA: TGTGCCAGCAGTATCGGGGGGCCCTCCTACAATGAGCAGTTCTTC; CDR3: CASSIGGPSYNEQFF
J: TRBJ2-3; size: NA; D: NA; V: TRBV24-1; DNA: TGTGCCACCAGTGAACCAGGGGGGACAGATACGCAGTATTTT; CDR3: CATSEPGGTDTQYF
J: TRBJ2-1; size: NA; D: NA; V: TRBV5-1; DNA: TGCGCCAGCAGCTTGGTTTCGTATGAGCAGTTCTTC; CDR3: CASSLVSYEQFF
J: TRBJ2-1; size: NA; D: TRBD1; V: TRBV11-2; DNA: TGTGCCAGCAGCCCCCTAGGGGGCCCCTACAATGAGCAGTTCTTC; CDR3: CASSPLGGPYNEQFF
J: TRBJ1-1; size: NA; D: NA; V: TRBV19; DNA: TGTGCCAGTAGTCCCGGGGCCACTGAAGCTTTCTTT; CDR3: CASSPGATEAFF
J: TRBJ2-1; size: once; D: TRBD2; V: TRBV19; DNA: TGTGCCAGTAGTATAGATGAAATAGGACTAGCGTCTGATGAGCAGTTCTTC; CDR3: CASSIDEIGLASDEQFF
J: TRBJ2-7; size: NA; D: NA; V: TRBV6-2/TRBV6-3; DNA: TGTGCCAGCAGTTATCAAGTAGGGGCGGTCGAGCAGTACTTC; CDR3: CASSYQVGAVEQYF
J: TRBJ2-7; size: NA; D: NA; V: TRBV5-5; DNA: TGTGCCAGCCGGGGTGGTCCGCCCGAGCAGTACTTC; CDR3: CASRGGPPEQYF
J: TRBJ1-1; size: NA; D: TRBD1; V: TRBV30; DNA: TGTGCCTGGGACAGGGGGGGCAGAATGAACACTGAAGCTTTCTTT; CDR3: CAWDRGGRMNTEAFF
J: TRBJ1-3; size: NA; D: NA; V: TRBV7-2; DNA: TGTGCCAGCAGCTTAAGGTGGAGTGCGGGGGCAGGGTCATATTTT; CDR3: CASSLRWSAGAGSYF
J: TRBJ1-2; size: NA; D: NA; V: TRBV27; DNA: TGTGCCAGCAGTTTATATTCGATGAGCAGTTATGGCTACACCTTC; CDR3: CASSLYSMSSYGYTF
J: TRBJ2-5; size: NA; D: NA; V: TRBV19; DNA: TGTGCCAGTAGTACGGGCTCTTGGGCTGCGGAGACCCAGTACTTC; CDR3: CASSTGSWAAETQYF
J: TRBJ2-7; size: NA; D: NA; V: TRBV7-9; DNA: TGTGCCAGCAGCTTACCCGGGGGGCTGAACGAGCAGTACTTC; CDR3: CASSLPGGLNEQYF
J: TRBJ2-7; size: NA; D: TRBD2; V: TRBV7-2; DNA: TGTGCCAGCAGCTTGACTAGCGGGGCGCTATACGAGCAGTACTTC; CDR3: CASSLTSGALYEQYF